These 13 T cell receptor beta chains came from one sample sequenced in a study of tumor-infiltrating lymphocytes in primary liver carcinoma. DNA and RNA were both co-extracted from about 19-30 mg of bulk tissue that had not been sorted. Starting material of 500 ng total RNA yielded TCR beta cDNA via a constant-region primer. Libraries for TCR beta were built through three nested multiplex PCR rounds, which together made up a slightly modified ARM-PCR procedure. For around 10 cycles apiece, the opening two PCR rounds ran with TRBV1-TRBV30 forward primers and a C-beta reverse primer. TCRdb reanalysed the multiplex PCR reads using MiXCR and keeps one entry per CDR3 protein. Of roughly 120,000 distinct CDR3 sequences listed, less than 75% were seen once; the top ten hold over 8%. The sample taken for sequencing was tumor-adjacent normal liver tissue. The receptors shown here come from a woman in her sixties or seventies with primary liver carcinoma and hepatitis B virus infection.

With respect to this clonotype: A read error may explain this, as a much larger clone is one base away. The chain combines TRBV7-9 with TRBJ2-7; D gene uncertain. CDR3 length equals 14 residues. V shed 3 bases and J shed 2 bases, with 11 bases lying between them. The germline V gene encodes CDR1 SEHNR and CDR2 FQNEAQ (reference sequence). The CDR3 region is CASSFDSLAYEQYF. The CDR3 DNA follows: TGTGCCAGCAGCTTTGACTCCCTAGCCTACGAGCAGTACTTC. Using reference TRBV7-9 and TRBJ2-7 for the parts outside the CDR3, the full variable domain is DTGVSQNPRHKITKRGQNVTFRCDPISEHNRLYWYRQTLGQGPEFLTYFQNEAQLEKSRLLSDRFSAERPKGSFSTLEIQRTEQGDSAMYLCASSFDSLAYEQYFGPGTRLTVT.

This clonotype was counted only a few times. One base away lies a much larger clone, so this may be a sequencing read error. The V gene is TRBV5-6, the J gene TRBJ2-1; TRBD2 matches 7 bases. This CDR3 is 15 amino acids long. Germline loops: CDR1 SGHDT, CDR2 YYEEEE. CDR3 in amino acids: CVSSFGASGNNEQFF. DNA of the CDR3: TGTGTCAGCAGCTTCGGGGCTAGCGGAAACAATGAGCAGTTCTTC. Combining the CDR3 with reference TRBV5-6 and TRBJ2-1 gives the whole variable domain DAGVTQSPTHLIKTRGQQVTLRCSPKSGHDTVSWYQQALGQGPQFIFQYYEEEERQRGNFPDRFSGHQFPNYSSELNVNALLLGDSALYLCVSSFGASGNNEQFFGPGTRLTVL.

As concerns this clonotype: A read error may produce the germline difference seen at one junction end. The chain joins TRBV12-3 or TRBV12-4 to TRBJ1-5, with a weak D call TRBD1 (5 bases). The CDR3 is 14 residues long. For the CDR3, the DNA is TGTGCCAGCTGTCTAATCAGGGCCGATCAACCCCAGCATTTT. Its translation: CASCLIRADQPQHF.

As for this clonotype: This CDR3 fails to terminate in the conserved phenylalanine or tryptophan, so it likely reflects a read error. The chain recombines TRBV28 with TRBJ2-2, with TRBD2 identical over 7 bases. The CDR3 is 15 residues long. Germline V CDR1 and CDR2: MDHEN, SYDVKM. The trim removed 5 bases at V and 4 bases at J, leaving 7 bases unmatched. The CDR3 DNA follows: TGTGCCAGCAGTGGGGACTATGCCACCACCGGGGAGCTGTTTTGT. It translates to CASSGDYATTGELFC.

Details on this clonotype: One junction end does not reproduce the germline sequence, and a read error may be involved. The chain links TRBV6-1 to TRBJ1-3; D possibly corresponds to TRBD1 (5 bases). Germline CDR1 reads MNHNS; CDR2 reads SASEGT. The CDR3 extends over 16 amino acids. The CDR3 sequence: CASCGDPQRAGNIIYF. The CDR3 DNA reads TGTGCCAGCTGTGGGGACCCTCAACGGGCTGGAAACATCATATATTTT.

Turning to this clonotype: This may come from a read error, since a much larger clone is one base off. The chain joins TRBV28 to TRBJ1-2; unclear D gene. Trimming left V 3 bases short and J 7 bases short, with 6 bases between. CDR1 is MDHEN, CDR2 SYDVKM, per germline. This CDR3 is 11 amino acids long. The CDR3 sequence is CASSLVAGYTF. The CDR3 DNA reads TGTGCCAGCAGTTTGGTGGCTGGCTACACCTTC.

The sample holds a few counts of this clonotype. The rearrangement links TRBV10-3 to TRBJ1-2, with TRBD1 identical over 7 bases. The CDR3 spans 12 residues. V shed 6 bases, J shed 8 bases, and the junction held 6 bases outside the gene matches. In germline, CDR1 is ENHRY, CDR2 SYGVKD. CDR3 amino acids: CAIRETGSGYTF. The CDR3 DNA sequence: TGTGCCATCAGGGAGACAGGGTCCGGCTACACCTTC.

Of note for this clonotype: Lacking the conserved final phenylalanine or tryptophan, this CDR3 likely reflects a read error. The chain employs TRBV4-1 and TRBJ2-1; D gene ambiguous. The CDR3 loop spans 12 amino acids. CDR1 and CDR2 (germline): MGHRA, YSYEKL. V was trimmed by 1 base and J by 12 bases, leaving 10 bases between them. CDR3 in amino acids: CASSQVGPVQFH. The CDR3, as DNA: TGCGCCAGCAGCCAAGTTGGGCCAGTGCAGTTCCAC.

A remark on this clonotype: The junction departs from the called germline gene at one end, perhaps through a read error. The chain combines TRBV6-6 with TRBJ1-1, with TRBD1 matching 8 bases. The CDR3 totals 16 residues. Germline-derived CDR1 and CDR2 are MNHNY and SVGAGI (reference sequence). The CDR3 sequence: CASNSFGTGGGPEAYF. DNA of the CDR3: TGTGCCAGCAATTCTTTCGGTACAGGGGGGGGACCTGAGGCTTACTTT.

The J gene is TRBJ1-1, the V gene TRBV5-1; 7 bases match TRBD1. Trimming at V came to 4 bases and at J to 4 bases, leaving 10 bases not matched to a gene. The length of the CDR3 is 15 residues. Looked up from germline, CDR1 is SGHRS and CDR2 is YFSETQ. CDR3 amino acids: CASSAVTGSATEAFF. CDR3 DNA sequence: TGCGCCAGCAGCGCCGTGACAGGGTCGGCCACTGAAGCTTTCTTT.

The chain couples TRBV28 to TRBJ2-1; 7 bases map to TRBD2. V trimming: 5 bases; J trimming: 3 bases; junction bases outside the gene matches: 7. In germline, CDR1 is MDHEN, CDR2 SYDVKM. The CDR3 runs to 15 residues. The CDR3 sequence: CASSRVRTSYNEQFF. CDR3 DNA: TGTGCCAGCAGTCGAGTCCGGACTAGCTACAATGAGCAGTTCTTC.

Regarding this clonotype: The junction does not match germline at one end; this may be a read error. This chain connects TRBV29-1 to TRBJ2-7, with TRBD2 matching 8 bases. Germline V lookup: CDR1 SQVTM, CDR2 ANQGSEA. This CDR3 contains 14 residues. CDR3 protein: CSVASTSDRYDQYF. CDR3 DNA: TGCAGCGTTGCTTCGACTAGCGACCGCTACGACCAGTACTTC.

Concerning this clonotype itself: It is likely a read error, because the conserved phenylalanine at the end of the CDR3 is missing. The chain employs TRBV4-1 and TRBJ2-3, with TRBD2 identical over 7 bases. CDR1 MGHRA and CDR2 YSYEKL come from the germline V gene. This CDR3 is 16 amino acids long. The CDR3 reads CASNQDGRASTDTQYY. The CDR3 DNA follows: TGCGCTAGCAACCAAGATGGGAGGGCTAGCACAGATACGCAGTATTAT.